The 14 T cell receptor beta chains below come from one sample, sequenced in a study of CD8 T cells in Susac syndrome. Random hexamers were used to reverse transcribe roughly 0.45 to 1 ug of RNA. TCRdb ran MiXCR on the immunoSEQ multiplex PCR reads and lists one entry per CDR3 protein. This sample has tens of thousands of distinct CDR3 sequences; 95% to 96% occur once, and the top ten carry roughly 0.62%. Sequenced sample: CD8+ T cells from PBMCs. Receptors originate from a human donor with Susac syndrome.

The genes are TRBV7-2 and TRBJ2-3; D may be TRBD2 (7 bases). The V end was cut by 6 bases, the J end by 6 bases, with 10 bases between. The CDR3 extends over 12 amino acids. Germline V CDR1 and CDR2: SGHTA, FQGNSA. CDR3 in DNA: TGTGCCAGCAGACGGGGGGCCGATACGCAGTATTTT. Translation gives CASRRGADTQYF.

The DNA for the CDR3 is TGCGCCAGCAGCTTCATCGGTGTGCGGGGGGTTTACAATGAGCAGTTCTTC. This encodes CASSFIGVRGVYNEQFF. The chain uses TRBV5-1 and TRBJ2-1, with 8 positions matching TRBD2. The CDR3 runs 17 residues. Germline CDR1 SGHRS, CDR2 YFSETQ. Unmatched junction bases numbered 11, after V lost 2 bases and J lost 4 bases.

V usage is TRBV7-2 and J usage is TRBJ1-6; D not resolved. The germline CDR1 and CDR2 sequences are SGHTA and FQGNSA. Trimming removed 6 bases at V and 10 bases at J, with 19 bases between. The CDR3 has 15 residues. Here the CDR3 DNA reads TGTGCCAGCAGTTCTCCAGACGGGGAAAACTCACCCCTCCACTTT. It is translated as CASSSPDGENSPLHF.

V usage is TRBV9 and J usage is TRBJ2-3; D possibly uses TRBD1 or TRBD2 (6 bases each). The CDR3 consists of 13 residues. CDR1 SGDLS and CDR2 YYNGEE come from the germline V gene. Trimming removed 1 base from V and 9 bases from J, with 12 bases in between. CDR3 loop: CASSVSGGPTQYF. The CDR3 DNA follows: TGTGCCAGCAGCGTATCTGGGGGGCCGACGCAGTATTTT.

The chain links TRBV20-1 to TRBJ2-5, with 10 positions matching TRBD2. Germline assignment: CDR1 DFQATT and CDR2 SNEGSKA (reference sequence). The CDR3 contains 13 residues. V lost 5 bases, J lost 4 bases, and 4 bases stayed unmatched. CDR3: CSAGLAEIETQYF. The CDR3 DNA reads TGCAGTGCTGGACTAGCGGAGATAGAGACCCAGTACTTC.

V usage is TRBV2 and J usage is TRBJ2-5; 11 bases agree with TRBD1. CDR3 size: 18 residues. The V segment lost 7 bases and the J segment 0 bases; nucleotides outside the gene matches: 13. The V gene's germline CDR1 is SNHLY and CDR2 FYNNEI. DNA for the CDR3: TGTGCCAGCAAGAATGGGGCACGGGACAGGGGGTACCAAGAGACCCAGTACTTC. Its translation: CASKNGARDRGYQETQYF.

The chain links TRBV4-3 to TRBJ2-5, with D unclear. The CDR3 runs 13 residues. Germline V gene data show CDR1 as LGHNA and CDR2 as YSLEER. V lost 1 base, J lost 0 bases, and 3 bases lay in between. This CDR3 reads CASSQGHQETQYF. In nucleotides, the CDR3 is TGCGCCAGCAGCCAAGGACACCAAGAGACCCAGTACTTC.

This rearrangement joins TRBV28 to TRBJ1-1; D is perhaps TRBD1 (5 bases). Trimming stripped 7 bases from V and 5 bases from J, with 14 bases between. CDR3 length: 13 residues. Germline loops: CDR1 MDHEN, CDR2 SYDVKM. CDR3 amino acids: CASKTAGRTEAFF. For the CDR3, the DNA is TGTGCCAGCAAGACCGCAGGGAGGACTGAAGCTTTCTTT.

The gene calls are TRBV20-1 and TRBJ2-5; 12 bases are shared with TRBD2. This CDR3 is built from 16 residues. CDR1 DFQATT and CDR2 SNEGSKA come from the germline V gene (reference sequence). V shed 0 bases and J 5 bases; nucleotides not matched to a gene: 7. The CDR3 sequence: CSARDLLAGGPETQYF. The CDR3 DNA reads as TGCAGTGCTAGAGATCTGCTAGCGGGGGGGCCTGAGACCCAGTACTTC.

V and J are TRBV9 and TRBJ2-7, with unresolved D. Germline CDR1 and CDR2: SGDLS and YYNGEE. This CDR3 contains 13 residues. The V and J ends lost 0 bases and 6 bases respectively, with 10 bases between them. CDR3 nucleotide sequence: TGTGCCAGCAGCGTAGCCCGGGCAGGCGAGCAGTACTTC. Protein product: CASSVARAGEQYF.

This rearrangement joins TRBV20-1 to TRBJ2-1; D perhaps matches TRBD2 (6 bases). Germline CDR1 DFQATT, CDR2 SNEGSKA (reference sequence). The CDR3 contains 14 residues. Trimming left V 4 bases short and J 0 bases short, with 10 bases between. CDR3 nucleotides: TGCAGTGCTAAACGGGGGAGCTCCTACAATGAGCAGTTCTTC. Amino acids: CSAKRGSSYNEQFF.

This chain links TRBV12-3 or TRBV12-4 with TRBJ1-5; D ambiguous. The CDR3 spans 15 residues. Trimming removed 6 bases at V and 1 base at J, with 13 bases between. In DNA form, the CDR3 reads TGTGCCAGCAGCCTAAGGGAAGTGAGCAATCAGCCCCAGCATTTT. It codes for CASSLREVSNQPQHF.

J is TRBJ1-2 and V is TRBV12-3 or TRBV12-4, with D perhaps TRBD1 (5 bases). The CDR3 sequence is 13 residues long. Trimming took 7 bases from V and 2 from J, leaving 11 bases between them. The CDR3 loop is CASTLTANYGYTF. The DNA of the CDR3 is TGTGCCAGCACCTTGACAGCGAACTATGGCTACACCTTC.

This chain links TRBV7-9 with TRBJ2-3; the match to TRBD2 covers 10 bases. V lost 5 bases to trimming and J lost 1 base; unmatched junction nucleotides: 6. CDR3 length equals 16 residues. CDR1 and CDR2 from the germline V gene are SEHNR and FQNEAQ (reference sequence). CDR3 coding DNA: TGTGCCAGCAGCCCAAGAAGCGGGGGGGGCACAGATACGCAGTATTTT. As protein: CASSPRSGGGTDTQYF. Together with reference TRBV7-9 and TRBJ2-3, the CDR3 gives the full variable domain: DTGVSQNPRHKITKRGQNVTFRCDPISEHNRLYWYRQTLGQGPEFLTYFQNEAQLEKSRLLSDRFSAERPKGSFSTLEIQRTEQGDSAMYLCASSPRSGGGTDTQYFGPGTRLTVL.